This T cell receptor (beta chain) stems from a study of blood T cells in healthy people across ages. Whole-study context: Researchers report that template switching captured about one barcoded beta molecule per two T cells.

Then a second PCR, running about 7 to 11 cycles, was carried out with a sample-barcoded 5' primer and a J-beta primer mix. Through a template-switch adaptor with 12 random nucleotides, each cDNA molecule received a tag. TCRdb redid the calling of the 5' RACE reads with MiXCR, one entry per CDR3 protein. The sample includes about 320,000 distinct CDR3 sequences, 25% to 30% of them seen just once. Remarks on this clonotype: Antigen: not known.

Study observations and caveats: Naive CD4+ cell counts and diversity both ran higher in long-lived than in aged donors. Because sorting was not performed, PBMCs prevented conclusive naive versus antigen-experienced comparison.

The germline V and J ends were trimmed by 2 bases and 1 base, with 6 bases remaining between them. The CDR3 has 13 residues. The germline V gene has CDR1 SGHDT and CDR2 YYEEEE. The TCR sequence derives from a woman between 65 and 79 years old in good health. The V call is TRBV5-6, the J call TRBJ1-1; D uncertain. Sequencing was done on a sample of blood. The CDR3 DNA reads TGTGCCAGCAGCTTTCCCCAGAACACTGAAGCTTTCTTT. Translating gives CASSFPQNTEAFF.